This paragraph reports one T cell receptor (beta chain). The CDR3 totals 15 residues. From germline, CDR1 is MNHNS and CDR2 SASEGT. Trimming removed 2 bases from V and 4 bases from J, with 12 bases in between. Authors' processing steps: Using reference gene primer amplification, nucleated cell counts were estimated. Some clones are missing from TCRdb's copy, which holds only in-frame ones; the method was immunoSEQ multiplex PCR. V, J and clone size were drawn from that table, and D and trimming were deduced from the DNA. The sample holds 140,000 or so clones; 75% to 90% are singletons and the top ten take 4%. The data belong to a study of blood T cell repertoires in COVID-19.

The TCR was taken from a woman of 80 years or more with acute or convalescent COVID-19. J is TRBJ1-5 and V is TRBV6-1; D ambiguous. The sequencing input was peripheral blood. CDR3: CASSESPGGNQPQHF. The CDR3 bases are TGTGCCAGCAGTGAATCACCAGGTGGAAATCAGCCCCAGCATTTT.